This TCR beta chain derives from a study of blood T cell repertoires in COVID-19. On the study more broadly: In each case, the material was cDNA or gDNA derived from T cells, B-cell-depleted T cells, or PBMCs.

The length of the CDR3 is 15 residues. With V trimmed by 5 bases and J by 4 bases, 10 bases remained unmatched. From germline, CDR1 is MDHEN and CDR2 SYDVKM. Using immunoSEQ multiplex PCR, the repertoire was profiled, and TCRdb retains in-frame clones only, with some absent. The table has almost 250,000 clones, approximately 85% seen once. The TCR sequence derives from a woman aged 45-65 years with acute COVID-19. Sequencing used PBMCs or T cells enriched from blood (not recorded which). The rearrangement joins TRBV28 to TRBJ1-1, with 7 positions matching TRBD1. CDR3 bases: TGTGCCAGCAGTCTAAACAGGGGTGAGGCCACTGAAGCTTTCTTT. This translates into CASSLNRGEATEAFF.